A selection of T cell receptor beta chains follows, all from one sample in a study of CD8 T cell repertoires and HIV-1 epitope variants. Using immunoSEQ multiplex PCR, the repertoire was profiled, and TCRdb retains in-frame clones only, with some absent. This table holds thousands of clones, more than 65% found once. No antigen has been assigned to these receptors. Sequencing was performed on cultured CD8+ T cells derived from PBMCs. The receptors derive from a male donor with HIV. The CDR3 runs from the conserved cysteine through the conserved F or W. A D gene is named only where the DNA matches it firmly. Part of the rows lack a size; the others show once, few, many or a class for expanded clones.

size | D | J | V | CDR3 | DNA
once | TRBD1 | TRBJ2-1 | TRBV29-1 | CSVWGQGELNEQFF | TGCAGCGTTTGGGGACAGGGGGAGTTAAATGAGCAGTTCTTC
once | . | TRBJ1-1 | TRBV18 | CASSREEGAEAFF | TGTGCCAGCTCACGCGAGGAGGGGGCTGAAGCTTTCTTT
. | . | TRBJ1-5 | TRBV2 | CASKVPELYDQPQHF | TGTGCCAGCAAGGTTCCCGAGCTTTACGATCAGCCCCAGCATTTT
. | . | TRBJ2-3 | TRBV5-6 | CASSLELGGTDTQYF | TGTGCCAGCAGCTTGGAACTAGGCGGCACAGATACGCAGTATTTT
once | . | TRBJ2-7 | TRBV5-6 | CASSLFRGEQYF | TGTGCCAGCAGCTTGTTCCGGGGCGAGCAGTACTTC
. | TRBD1 | TRBJ1-2 | TRBV19 | CASSIGGGGARNGYTF | TGTGCCAGTAGTATAGGAGGAGGGGGCGCGAGGAATGGCTACACCTTC
. | . | TRBJ1-5 | TRBV28 | CASTTPRGPQHF | TGTGCCAGCACCACACCCAGGGGGCCCCAGCATTTT
once | TRBD1 | TRBJ1-5 | TRBV7-8 | CASSLEDRAYSNQPQHF | TGTGCCAGCAGCTTAGAGGACAGGGCTTATAGCAATCAGCCCCAGCATTTT
. | . | TRBJ2-7 | TRBV30 | CAWTREYEQYF | TGTGCCTGGACTAGGGAATACGAGCAGTACTTC
. | . | TRBJ1-4 | TRBV5-1 | CASSSNRETNEKLFF | TGCGCCAGCAGCTCTAACAGGGAGACTAATGAAAAACTGTTTTTT
few | TRBD1 | TRBJ1-6 | TRBV25-1 | CASRLTGDYNSPLHF | TGTGCCAGCAGGCTCACAGGGGACTATAATTCACCCCTCCACTTT
few | . | TRBJ2-7 | TRBV19 | CASSISISYEQYF | TGTGCCAGTAGTATAAGCATCTCCTACGAGCAGTACTTC
. | . | TRBJ2-1 | TRBV6-6 | CASSRPYNEQFF | TGTGCCAGCAGCCGACCCTACAATGAGCAGTTCTTC
. | . | TRBJ2-5 | TRBV27 | CASSLVTEETQYF | TGTGCCAGCAGTTTAGTGACAGAAGAGACCCAGTACTTC
. | TRBD2 | TRBJ2-3 | TRBV5-1 | CASSAGTTGADTQYF | TGCGCCAGCAGCGCCGGGACTACCGGTGCAGATACGCAGTATTTT
few | TRBD2 | TRBJ2-7 | TRBV27 | CASSLWTSGSYEQYF | TGTGCCAGCAGCTTATGGACTAGCGGGTCCTACGAGCAGTACTTC
. | TRBD1 | TRBJ2-7 | TRBV19 | CASSTQIPDRGQRYEQYF | TGTGCCAGTAGTACCCAGATCCCCGACAGGGGGCAACGTTACGAGCAGTACTTC
. | . | TRBJ2-7 | TRBV28 | CASTTTGGSYEQYF | TGTGCCAGCACCACGACGGGCGGCTCCTACGAGCAGTACTTC
. | . | TRBJ1-5 | TRBV28 | CASSFIGGQPQHF | TGTGCCAGCAGTTTTATCGGGGGGCAGCCCCAGCATTTT
. | . | TRBJ2-7 | TRBV19 | CASSIAGDSLYEQYF | TGTGCCAGTAGTATAGCGGGGGACAGCCTCTACGAGCAGTACTTC
large | . | TRBJ2-6 | TRBV10-3 | CAISESLGVSGANVLTF | TGTGCCATCAGTGAGTCTCTGGGGGTATCTGGGGCCAACGTCCTGACTTTC
. | TRBD1 | TRBJ2-7 | TRBV9 | CASSATGVAYEQYF | TGTGCCAGCAGCGCGACAGGGGTAGCCTACGAGCAGTACTTC
. | . | TRBJ2-5 | TRBV9 | CASSVEETQYF | TGTGCCAGCAGCGTAGAAGAGACCCAGTACTTC
few | . | TRBJ2-2 | TRBV6-1 | CASSEAGENTGELFF | TGTGCCAGCAGTGAAGCAGGGGAGAACACCGGGGAGCTGTTTTTT
. | . | TRBJ2-2 | TRBV27 | CASSLLLGVASNTGELFF | TGTGCCAGCAGTCTCCTCTTGGGGGTGGCTTCGAACACCGGGGAGCTGTTTTTT
. | . | TRBJ1-3 | TRBV5-6 | CASSLGSSGNTIYF | TGTGCCAGCAGCTTGGGGTCCTCTGGAAACACCATATATTTT
few | . | TRBJ1-5 | TRBV28 | CASIYSGAQPQHF | TGTGCCAGCATCTATTCCGGGGCTCAGCCCCAGCATTTT
few | . | TRBJ1-2 | TRBV5-6 | CASSLEPRYGYTF | TGTGCCAGCAGCTTGGAGCCCCGCTATGGCTACACCTTC